This TCR beta chain was sequenced during a study of blood T cells in healthy people across ages. Findings and caveats of the study: Not knowing donor CMV status may have confounded expanded clonotype changes. The study found more naive CD4+ cells and higher diversity in long-lived than aged donors.

V was clipped by 7 bases and J by 2 bases, with 17 bases between them. CDR1 and CDR2 from the germline V gene are MNHEY and SMNVEV (reference sequence). This CDR3 spans 15 amino acids. Details on this clonotype: What it binds is not known.

Peripheral blood from each donor was collected in a volume of about 10 milliliters. A second PCR of 7 to 11 cycles used a sample-barcoded 5' primer and a J-beta primer mix. Per-sample output comprised a minimum of 2.5 million paired-end reads containing CDR3. One entry per CDR3 protein results from TCRdb running MiXCR on the 5' RACE reads. The data show over a million distinct CDR3 sequences, 40% to 55% seen once. Sequencing was performed on blood. This receptor was taken from a woman aged 55-70 years in good health. The chain joins TRBV27 to TRBJ2-5; weak D call: TRBD1 (5 bases). CDR3 in amino acids: CASTARRGLQETQYF. CDR3 DNA sequence: TGTGCCAGCACCGCAAGAAGGGGATTGCAAGAGACCCAGTACTTC.